Listed below are T cell receptor beta chains from one sample, sequenced in a study of blood T cells in healthy people across ages. Each CDR3 protein gets one entry after TCRdb re-called the 5' RACE reads with MiXCR. The sample includes 1.5 million to 2 million distinct CDR3 sequences, more than 35% of them seen just once. The sequenced sample consisted of blood. These receptors all come from a human donor in good health. The CDR3 runs from the conserved cysteine through the conserved F or W. A D gene is named only where the DNA matches it firmly. A row's size may be missing; if present it is once, few, many or a size class.

j_call clone_size v_call d_call cdr3_aa cdr3_nt
TRBJ2-3 few TRBV29-1 TRBD2 CSVLLAGGGTDTQYF TGCAGCGTTCTGTTAGCGGGGGGTGGTACAGATACGCAGTATTTT
TRBJ2-4 few TRBV6-2/TRBV6-3 - CASRTPGIAEENEQYF TGTGCCAGCAGAACCCCTGGGATAGCGGAAGAAAATGAGCAGTACTTC
TRBJ2-4 - TRBV20-1 TRBD2 CSARVLAGGPGNARLAKNIQYF TGCAGTGCTAGGGTTCTAGCGGGGGGGCCAGGCAACGCTAGACTAGCCAAAAACATTCAGTACTTC
TRBJ2-1 - TRBV2 TRBD2 CASTNGLAGVLTEQFF TGTGCCAGCACTAACGGACTAGCGGGGGTGTTAACTGAGCAGTTCTTC
TRBJ2-1 - TRBV9 TRBD2 CASSASGGVHNEQFF TGTGCCAGCAGCGCTAGCGGGGGGGTCCACAATGAGCAGTTCTTC
TRBJ2-1 few TRBV10-3 TRBD2 CAISESIAGNNNEQFF TGTGCCATCAGTGAGTCGATAGCGGGGAATAACAATGAGCAGTTCTTC
TRBJ2-5 - TRBV7-6 TRBD1 CASSPRRSPGQQETQYF TGTGCCAGCAGCCCCCGACGCTCCCCGGGACAGCAAGAGACCCAGTACTTC
TRBJ2-3 - TRBV3-1 TRBD2 CASSRLAGENTDTQYF TGTGCCAGCAGCCGGCTAGCGGGGGAAAACACAGATACGCAGTATTTT
TRBJ1-2 many TRBV11-2 - CASSPRAGSGYTF TGTGCCAGCAGCCCGCGGGCCGGGTCCGGCTACACCTTC
TRBJ1-2 few TRBV18 - CASSPGQSPDYGYTF TGTGCCAGCTCACCAGGGCAGTCTCCAGATTATGGCTACACCTTC
TRBJ1-6 - TRBV27 - CASSPPRVGSTPLHF TGTGCCAGCAGTCCCCCCCGAGTAGGGAGCACGCCCCTCCACTTT
TRBJ1-2 few TRBV27 TRBD1 CASRGDRGNDGYTF TGTGCCAGCAGGGGGGACAGGGGAAATGATGGCTACACCTTC
TRBJ1-2 - TRBV12-3/TRBV12-4 - CASSGPREGYGYTF TGTGCCAGCAGCGGGCCCAGGGAGGGCTATGGCTACACCTTC
TRBJ2-7 few TRBV3-1 TRBD2 CASSQLGGASSYEQYF TGTGCCAGCAGCCAATTGGGAGGGGCGAGCTCCTACGAGCAGTACTTC
TRBJ2-1 - TRBV4-3 TRBD2 CASSQEGLAGGDEQFF TGCGCCAGCAGCCAAGAGGGACTAGCGGGGGGGGATGAGCAGTTCTTC
TRBJ2-7 - TRBV10-3 TRBD2 CAVSVLYSGGSNEQYF TGTGCCGTCAGTGTTCTTTACAGCGGGGGTAGTAACGAGCAGTACTTC
TRBJ1-1 - TRBV29-1 TRBD1 CSVARTGGTEAFF TGCAGCGTTGCCCGGACAGGGGGGACTGAAGCTTTCTTT
TRBJ1-1 - TRBV4-3 - CASSQDSGLTEAFF TGCGCCAGCAGCCAAGATAGTGGGTTGACTGAAGCTTTCTTT
TRBJ2-7 many TRBV6-2/TRBV6-3 TRBD1 CASSGQGTYEQYF TGTGCCAGCAGTGGACAGGGTACCTACGAGCAGTACTTC
TRBJ2-5 - TRBV12-3/TRBV12-4 - CASSFRQTGEQYF TGTGCCAGCAGTTTTAGGCAGACGGGGGAGCAGTACTTC
TRBJ2-6 few TRBV12-3/TRBV12-4 TRBD1 CASGGQGYGTSGANVLTF TGTGCCAGCGGTGGACAGGGATACGGGACCTCTGGGGCCAACGTCCTGACTTTC
TRBJ2-5 - TRBV7-8 TRBD1 CASSLETGRGETQYF TGTGCCAGCAGCTTGGAGACAGGGAGAGGCGAGACCCAGTACTTC
TRBJ2-5 - TRBV4-1 - CASGEHSGETQYF TGCGCCAGCGGAGAACATAGTGGCGAGACCCAGTACTTC
TRBJ2-5 few TRBV3-1 TRBD2 CASSPTASGLAGGQETQYF TGTGCCAGCAGCCCAACCGCCTCGGGGCTAGCGGGGGGGCAAGAGACCCAGTACTTC
TRBJ2-7 few TRBV10-3 - CAISDISYEQYF TGTGCCATCAGTGACATTTCCTACGAGCAGTACTTC
TRBJ2-3 few TRBV7-9 TRBD2 CASSFLGTSLTDTQYF TGTGCCAGCAGCTTTCTGGGGACTAGCCTCACAGATACGCAGTATTTT
TRBJ1-2 - TRBV6-4 - CAGSDLKYTGNYGYTF TGTGCCGGCAGTGACCTCAAATACACAGGGAACTATGGCTACACCTTC
TRBJ2-2 - TRBV4-3 - CASSQDFVSGELFF TGCGCCAGCAGCCAAGATTTCGTGTCCGGGGAGCTGTTTTTT
TRBJ2-1 - TRBV6-2/TRBV6-3 - CASWTEDNEQFF TGTGCCAGCTGGACGGAGGACAATGAGCAGTTCTTC